The 22 T cell receptor beta chains presented below share a single source sample, sequenced in a study of CD8+CD57+ T cells in acquired aplastic anemia. Genomic DNA served as template for TCR beta VDJ and CDR3 profiling. TCRdb analysed the reads with MiXCR anew, one entry per CDR3 protein. The sample lists just over 450,000 distinct CDR3 sequences, around 33% seen once, with about 0.8% in the top ten. Patients picked for sequencing had shown CD8+CD57+ cell expansion detected by flow cytometry. Sequencing was done on a sample of sorted CD4+, CD8+, or CD8+CD57+ T cells (not recorded which) from PBMCs. The receptors derive from a human donor with aplastic anemia.

This clonotype was observed at least ten times. J is TRBJ1-1 and V is TRBV19; D perhaps matches TRBD1 (6 bases). This CDR3 comprises 11 residues. From germline, CDR1 is LNHDA and CDR2 SQIVND (reference sequence). V was clipped by 3 bases and J by 9 bases, with 8 bases between them. The CDR3 loop is CASSIGQKAFF. The CDR3 DNA follows: TGTGCCAGTAGTATCGGACAGAAAGCTTTCTTT.

Worth noting for this clonotype: An end of the junction does not agree with germline; a read error may underlie this. This chain joins TRBV5-1 and TRBJ2-7; a weak D match, TRBD2 (6 bases). From germline, CDR1 is SGHRS and CDR2 YFSETQ. The CDR3 runs to 13 residues. The CDR3 DNA reads TGCGCCAGCAGCCCGGGGGTGAGTTACGAGCGGTACTTC. Its translation: CASSPGVSYERYF.

This clonotype has at least ten counts. The chain joins TRBV24-1 to TRBJ1-1, with D perhaps TRBD1 (5 bases). Trimming removed 10 bases from V and 3 bases from J, with 14 bases in between. Germline V gene sequence: CDR1 KGHDR, CDR2 SFDVKD. The CDR3 totals 13 residues. In nucleotides, the CDR3 is TGTGCCACTAGGGATCGGGGGGACACTGAAGCTTTCTTT. This translates into CATRDRGDTEAFF.

The chain has TRBV7-9 and TRBJ1-1; D remains ambiguous. Trimming stripped 5 bases from V and 1 base from J, with 8 bases between. Germline CDR1 is SEHNR and CDR2 is FQNEAQ (reference sequence). The CDR3 contains 13 residues. The CDR3: CASSHPWNTEAFF. The CDR3 DNA follows: TGTGCCAGCAGCCATCCATGGAACACTGAAGCTTTCTTT.

The chain links TRBV7-2 to TRBJ2-1; D unclear. The V gene lost 5 bases and the J gene lost 7 bases, with 18 bases spanning the gap. The CDR3 length is 15 residues. Per germline, CDR1 SGHTA and CDR2 FQGNSA. CDR3 in amino acids: CASSTSELARNEQFF. The CDR3 DNA follows: TGTGCCAGCAGCACCTCAGAGTTAGCCAGGAATGAGCAGTTCTTC.

The J gene is TRBJ2-1, the V gene TRBV7-8, with 11 nucleotides matching TRBD2. The CDR3 sequence is 16 residues long. V was pared by 1 base and J by 8 bases, with 7 bases of the junction left unmatched. The germline V gene encodes CDR1 SGHVS and CDR2 FQNEAQ. The CDR3, as DNA: TGTGCCAGCAGCTTAGGATTAACTAGCGGGAGATATGAGCAGTTCTTC. It is translated as CASSLGLTSGRYEQFF.

This clonotype has a handful of counts. V and J are TRBV16 and TRBJ2-1; no reliable D call. The CDR3 is 13 residues long. The germline CDR1 and CDR2 sequences are KGHSY and FQNENV. V lost 4 bases, J lost 5 bases, and 9 bases lay in between. The CDR3 nucleotides read TGTGCCAGCAGCCCCGGGCGTCACAATGAGCAGTTCTTC. This translates into CASSPGRHNEQFF.

Only a few counts were recorded for this clonotype. This chain uses TRBV6-1 with TRBJ2-7; possible D gene TRBD1, 6 bases. This CDR3 comprises 16 residues. Germline lookup yields CDR1 MNHNS and CDR2 SASEGT. V lost 6 bases to trimming and J lost 5 bases, with 23 bases between them. CDR3 region: CASRGATGMIKHEQYF. As DNA, the CDR3 is TGTGCCAGCAGGGGGGCCACAGGGATGATAAAACACGAGCAGTACTTC.

The rearrangement joins TRBV5-1 to TRBJ1-2; D possibly corresponds to TRBD1 (5 bases). This CDR3 has 16 residues. Germline V gene sequence: CDR1 SGHRS, CDR2 YFSETQ. Trimming shortened V by 3 bases and J by 4 bases, and 19 bases separated the two germline ends. This CDR3 is CASSSGAGDLLYGYTF. The CDR3 DNA reads TGCGCCAGCAGCTCTGGGGCAGGTGATTTACTCTATGGCTACACCTTC.

At least ten counts were recorded for this clonotype. The gene calls are TRBV12-3 or TRBV12-4 and TRBJ1-5; tentative D call: TRBD1 (5 bases). The CDR3 has 14 amino acids. V was clipped by 2 bases and J by 3 bases, with 8 bases between them. DNA for the CDR3: TGTGCCAGCAGTTTACGACAGCTCAATCAGCCCCAGCATTTT. The encoded protein is CASSLRQLNQPQHF.

As to this clonotype: One base away lies a much larger clone, so this may be a sequencing read error. The chain uses TRBV7-3 and TRBJ1-2, with D unclear. CDR1 and CDR2 (germline): SGHTA, FQGTGA. The CDR3 length is 13 residues. CDR3 DNA sequence: TGTGCCAGCAGCGACGGTGGAGTGACGGGTAGGGCCTTC. Its translation: CASSDGGVTGRAF. Combining the CDR3 with reference TRBV7-3 and TRBJ1-2 gives the whole variable domain GAGVSQTPSNKVTEKGKYVELRCDPISGHTALYWYRQSLGQGPEFLIYFQGTGAADDSGLPNDRFFAVRPEGSVSTLKIQRTERGDSAVYLCASSDGGVTGRAFGSGTRLTVV.

The V and J genes are TRBV11-1 and TRBJ1-2, with D perhaps TRBD1 (5 bases). Germline CDR1 reads SGHAT; CDR2 reads FQDESV (reference sequence). The V end lost 4 bases, the J end lost 0 bases, and 15 bases lay between the germline ends. The CDR3 spans 16 residues. CDR3 residues: CASSSAGAAANYGYTF. CDR3 sequence (DNA): TGTGCCAGCAGCTCCGCCGGGGCAGCAGCTAACTATGGCTACACCTTC.

The chain employs TRBV11-2 and TRBJ2-3; D is tentatively TRBD1 or TRBD2 (5 bases each). Germline lookup yields CDR1 SGHAT and CDR2 FQNNGV. This CDR3 contains 15 residues. The V gene lost 6 bases and the J gene lost 7 bases, with 20 bases spanning the gap. This CDR3 is CASRYRDQPRYTQYF. As DNA, the CDR3 is TGTGCCAGCAGATACCGGGACCAACCTCGGTATACGCAGTATTTT.

The sample holds many counts of this clonotype. V usage is TRBV10-3 and J usage is TRBJ1-3; the match to TRBD1 covers 12 bases. The CDR3 spans 16 residues. Per germline, CDR1 ENHRY and CDR2 SYGVKD. V lost 7 bases and J lost 5; bases outside the gene matches: 9. The CDR3 DNA sequence: TGTGCCATCACCGATGGGGACAGGGGGCTAAGAAACACCATATATTTT. Protein: CAITDGDRGLRNTIYF.

In this sample, this clonotype turned up many times. The chain carries TRBV29-1 and TRBJ1-2; the D is unclear. Germline V gives CDR1 SQVTM, CDR2 ANQGSEA. The CDR3 consists of 13 residues. Trimming cost V 6 bases and J 8 bases, with 19 bases left between them. DNA for the CDR3: TGCAGCGTGGGAGGAGGCGGGCCCCCGGGCTACACCTTC. Its translation: CSVGGGGPPGYTF.

This clonotype was detected many times. The chain employs TRBV19 and TRBJ1-2; weak D call: TRBD1 (6 bases). This CDR3 is built from 13 residues. Germline assignment: CDR1 LNHDA and CDR2 SQIVND (reference sequence). Trimming pared 4 bases from V and 7 bases from J, leaving 13 bases between. CDR3 sequence: CASSKSQGTGYTF. CDR3 nucleotide sequence: TGTGCCAGTAGTAAATCCCAGGGGACTGGCTACACCTTC.

The count of this clonotype is one. The conserved final phenylalanine or tryptophan is absent from the CDR3, which likely points to a read error. J is TRBJ1-6 and V is TRBV18; no firm D call. This CDR3 contains 13 residues. V shed 3 bases and J shed 9 bases, with 9 bases lying between them. Germline V CDR1 and CDR2: KGHSH, LQKENI. In DNA, the CDR3 is TGTGCCAGCTCACCTGCCCAAGGTTCACCCCTCCACTAT. It specifies CASSPAQGSPLHY.

This clonotype has ten or more counts. The V call is TRBV20-1, the J call TRBJ2-7, with 9 bases that match TRBD2. CDR3 length: 14 residues. CDR1 is DFQATT, CDR2 SNEGSKA, per germline (reference sequence). The trim removed 3 bases at V and 6 bases at J, leaving 9 bases unmatched. This CDR3 reads CSASSLAGIGEQYF. For the CDR3, the DNA is TGCAGTGCTAGCTCACTAGCGGGTATCGGCGAGCAGTACTTC.

The rearrangement joins TRBV24-1 to TRBJ1-2; the D gene is possibly TRBD1 (6 bases). CDR3 length equals 15 residues. V lost 3 bases to trimming and J lost 8 bases, with 18 bases between them. Germline CDR1 reads KGHDR; CDR2 reads SFDVKD. The DNA of the CDR3 is TGTGCCACCAGTGATCCACAGGGAGATTGGGACGGCTACACCTTC. It encodes CATSDPQGDWDGYTF.

On this clonotype: At one of its ends the junction is not consistent with the germline gene, which may arise from a read error. The gene calls are TRBV13 and TRBJ2-5; TRBD2 agrees at 7 bases. Germline CDR1 reads PRHDT; CDR2 reads FYEKMQ (reference sequence). CDR3 length: 14 amino acids. The CDR3 reads CASSLLAVQGTQYF. The CDR3 DNA sequence: TGTGCCAGCAGCTTACTAGCGGTCCAAGGGACCCAGTACTTC.

This clonotype has a count of ten or more. The chain has TRBV7-2 and TRBJ1-2; D may be TRBD1 (5 bases). Germline lookup yields CDR1 SGHTA and CDR2 FQGNSA. Deletions cut 6 bases from V and 2 bases from J, with 16 bases between. The CDR3 sequence is 15 residues long. The CDR3 region has the DNA TGTGCCAGCAGTTATGTCGGTCGGGGCAACTATGGCTACACCTTC. It is translated as CASSYVGRGNYGYTF.

This clonotype was seen once. This chain connects TRBV9 to TRBJ2-7; 15 positions agree with TRBD2. J gave up 5 bases and V 4 bases, and 7 bases lay outside the gene matches. The CDR3 spans 16 residues. Looked up from germline, CDR1 is SGDLS and CDR2 is YYNGEE. CDR3: CASSPGLAGGLDEQYF. DNA for the CDR3: TGTGCCAGCAGCCCCGGACTAGCGGGAGGGCTGGACGAGCAGTACTTC.